This T cell receptor (beta chain) was identified in a study of CD8 T cells in Susac syndrome. Study-wide points: The study recognized that the number of individuals in its TCR sequencing and HLA analysis was relatively small.

Sequencing of TCR beta, carried out with a high-throughput approach, was applied to CD8+ and CD4+ T cells from the blood. Negative isolation yielded the CD8+ and CD4+ T cells, while FACS enriched the TEMRA cells. With respect to this clonotype: Its antigen is undetermined.

The CDR3 totals 16 residues. The V gene lost 7 bases and the J gene lost 0 bases, with 15 bases spanning the gap. Germline V lookup: CDR1 SGHAT, CDR2 FQNNGV. RNA in amounts of about 0.45 to 1 ug was reverse transcribed with random hexamers. TCRdb called the immunoSEQ multiplex PCR reads again in MiXCR, with one record for every CDR3 protein. The sample lists about 150,000 distinct CDR3 sequences, about 94% occurring once. The chain is built from TRBV11-2 and TRBJ2-2; D is possibly TRBD1 (6 bases). The sample taken for sequencing was CD8+ T cells from PBMCs. This TCR was recovered from a human donor with multiple sclerosis. CDR3 sequence (DNA): TGTGCCAGCACCGATCGGGACAAGTCGAACACCGGGGAGCTGTTTTTT. This translates into CASTDRDKSNTGELFF.